Reported below is one TCR beta chain. This entry is derived from a study of control samples from healthy donors and cancer patients. Repertoires were generated with immunoSEQ multiplex PCR, while TCRdb's copy carries only in-frame clones and drops some. In the table there are roughly 130,000 clones, over 85% of which are singletons. The length of the CDR3 is 15 residues. The germline CDR1 and CDR2 sequences are MGHRA and YSYEKL. V was clipped by 4 bases and J by 6 bases; unmatched bases: 4. The sequence came from a man younger than 40 in good health. Sequenced input: blood. The chain carries TRBV4-1 and TRBJ2-3, with TRBD2 matching 13 bases. DNA for the CDR3: TGCGCCAGCAGCCCGGGACTAGCGGGGAGGGATACGCAGTATTTT. Encoded protein: CASSPGLAGRDTQYF.